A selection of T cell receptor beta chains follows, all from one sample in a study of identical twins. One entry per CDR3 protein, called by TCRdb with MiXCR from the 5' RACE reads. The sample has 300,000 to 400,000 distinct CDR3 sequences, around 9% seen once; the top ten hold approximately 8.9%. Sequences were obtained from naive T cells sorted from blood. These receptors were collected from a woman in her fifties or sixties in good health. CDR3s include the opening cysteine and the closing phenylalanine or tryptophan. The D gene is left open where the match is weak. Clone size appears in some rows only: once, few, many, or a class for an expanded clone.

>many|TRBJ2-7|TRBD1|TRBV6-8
CASTLRDRYYEQYF
TGTGCCAGCACCCTACGGGACAGATACTACGAGCAGTACTTC
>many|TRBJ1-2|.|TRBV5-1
CASSLDRNGYTF
TGCGCCAGCAGCTTGGATCGGAATGGCTACACCTTC
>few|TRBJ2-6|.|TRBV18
CASSLTIGFSGANVLTF
TGTGCCAGCTCACTCACGATAGGGTTTTCTGGGGCCAACGTCCTGACTTTC
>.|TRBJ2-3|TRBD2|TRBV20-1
CSARDRVGAFRGGRAYFTQYF
TGCAGTGCTAGAGACCGCGTTGGGGCCTTTCGTGGCGGGAGGGCCTATTTTACGCAGTATTTT
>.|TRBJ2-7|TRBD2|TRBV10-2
CASSSGISEQYF
TGCGCCAGCAGTAGCGGGATCTCCGAGCAGTACTTC
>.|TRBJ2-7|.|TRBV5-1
CASRPLGVQGQYF
TGCGCCAGCCGACCTCTCGGGGTTCAGGGCCAGTACTTC
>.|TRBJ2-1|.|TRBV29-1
CTGGSSYNEQFF
TGCACCGGAGGGTCCTCCTACAATGAGCAGTTCTTC
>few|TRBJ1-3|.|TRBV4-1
CASSQPRLSDTIYF
TGCGCCAGCAGCCAACCCAGGTTGTCCGACACCATATATTTT
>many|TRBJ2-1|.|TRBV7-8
CASVVAEIYNEQFF
TGTGCCAGCGTCGTAGCAGAAATCTACAATGAGCAGTTCTTC
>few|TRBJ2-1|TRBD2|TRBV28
CASRRAGGLPNEQFF
TGTGCCAGCAGACGAGCGGGAGGCCTTCCAAATGAGCAGTTCTTC
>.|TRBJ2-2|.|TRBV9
CASSVEASVTGELFF
TGTGCCAGCAGCGTAGAAGCTAGCGTCACCGGGGAGCTGTTTTTT
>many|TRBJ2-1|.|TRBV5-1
CASSFGGSDEQFF
TGCGCCAGCAGCTTCGGAGGGAGTGATGAGCAGTTCTTC
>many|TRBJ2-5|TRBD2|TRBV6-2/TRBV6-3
CASTRLGLAGGETQYF
TGTGCCAGCACTAGACTAGGACTAGCGGGAGGAGAGACCCAGTACTTC
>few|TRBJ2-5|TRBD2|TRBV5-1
CASSSRLAGGRQETQYF
TGCGCCAGCAGCTCCCGACTAGCGGGAGGTCGGCAAGAGACCCAGTACTTC
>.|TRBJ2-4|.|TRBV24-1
CATTGVDNIQYF
TGTGCCACCACCGGGGTGGATAACATTCAGTACTTC
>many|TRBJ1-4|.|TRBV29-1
CSVLRDGNEKLFF
TGCAGCGTCTTGCGGGACGGCAATGAAAAACTGTTTTTT
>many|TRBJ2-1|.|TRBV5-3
CARSWFTGNSSTSYNEQFF
TGTGCCAGAAGCTGGTTTACAGGTAACTCCTCTACGTCCTACAATGAGCAGTTCTTC
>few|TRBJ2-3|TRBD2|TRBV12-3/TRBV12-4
CASSRQIAGVGTDTQYF
TGTGCCAGCAGTCGACAGATAGCGGGAGTGGGCACAGATACGCAGTATTTT
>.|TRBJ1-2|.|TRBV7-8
CASSPALGYGYTF
TGTGCCAGCAGCCCCGCTCTGGGCTATGGCTACACCTTC
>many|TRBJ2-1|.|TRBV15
CATSRLGPNEQFF
TGTGCCACCAGCCGGTTGGGCCCCAATGAGCAGTTCTTC
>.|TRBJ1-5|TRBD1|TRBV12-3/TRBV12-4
CASSLTGGYQPQHF
TGTGCCAGCAGTTTGACAGGGGGGTATCAGCCCCAGCATTTT
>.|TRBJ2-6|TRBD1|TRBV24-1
CATSGDRAGANVLTF
TGTGCCACCAGTGGGGACAGGGCTGGGGCCAACGTCCTGACTTTC